A selection of T cell receptor beta chains follows, all from one sample in a study of blood T cell repertoires in COVID-19. TCRdb keeps only in-frame clones here, not all; method: immunoSEQ multiplex PCR. This repertoire shows over 100,000 clones, 70% to 90% found once; its top ten account for approximately 1.5%. The material sequenced was peripheral blood. Source of these receptors: a man aged 35 to 55 with acute or convalescent COVID-19. The CDR3 runs from the conserved cysteine through the conserved F or W. The order of the fields is J gene, V gene, D gene, clone size, CDR3 DNA, CDR3 protein. D genes are given only for firm matches. Clone size appears in some rows only: once, few, many, or a class for an expanded clone.

TRBJ1-2 TRBV9 . . TGTGCCAGCAGCAAATACAACAGCTATGGCTACACCTTC CASSKYNSYGYTF
TRBJ1-4 TRBV9 TRBD1 . TGTGCCAGCAGCGTAGCTACGGGGACAGGAACAAATGAAAAACTGTTTTTT CASSVATGTGTNEKLFF
TRBJ2-4 TRBV20-1 TRBD1 . TGCAGTGCCAGTACACAGGGGGCAGAGAACATTCAGTACTTC CSASTQGAENIQYF
TRBJ2-7 TRBV19 . . TGTGCCAGTAGTATCTTCGAGCTCTCCTACGAGCAGTACTTC CASSIFELSYEQYF
TRBJ2-1 TRBV13 TRBD1 . TGTGCCAGCTCCCAGGGGGCGGTCGATGAGCAGTTCTTC CASSQGAVDEQFF
TRBJ1-2 TRBV29-1 TRBD1 . TGCAGCGGATCGGGGACAGGGGTTAATGGCTACACCTTC CSGSGTGVNGYTF
TRBJ1-2 TRBV6-6 TRBD1 . TGTGCCAGCAGTCTCCTCGGGACAGCTTATGGCTACACCTTC CASSLLGTAYGYTF
TRBJ2-5 TRBV28 . few TGTGCCAGCAGATGGGGAGAAGAGACCCAGTACTTC CASRWGEETQYF
TRBJ2-7 TRBV30 . . TGTGCCTGGGCCCCCTTATCCGGGACAGCAACTCGGAGGGGGCAGTACTTC CAWAPLSGTATRRGQYF
TRBJ2-5 TRBV18 TRBD2 . TGTGCCAGCTCACCCTTGACTAGCGCACAAGAGACCCAGTACTTC CASSPLTSAQETQYF
TRBJ1-5 TRBV28 . . TGTGCCAGCAGTCTCGGTGAACGCAATCAGCCCCAGCATTTT CASSLGERNQPQHF
TRBJ2-5 TRBV20-1 TRBD2 . TGCAGTGCTAGTAGTGGTAGCGGGAGTGGGACCCAGTACTTC CSASSGSGSGTQYF
TRBJ1-2 TRBV7-9 . few TGTGCCAGCAGCTTTACCGGTAGTGGCTACACCTTC CASSFTGSGYTF
TRBJ2-5 TRBV6-5 . . TGTGCCAGCAGGACCTCCCCGGGGGAGACCCAGTACTTC CASRTSPGETQYF
TRBJ1-2 TRBV14 . . TGTGCCAGCAGCCAAATGTCTGGCAGGGACTATGGCTACACCTTC CASSQMSGRDYGYTF
TRBJ2-5 TRBV7-3 . . TGTGCCAGCAGCTTAACTGGCCGGGGAGAGACCCAGTACTTC CASSLTGRGETQYF
TRBJ2-3 TRBV7-2 TRBD2 . TGTGCCAGCAGCTTGGGACTAGCGGGGCGCCGCACAGATACGCAGTATTTT CASSLGLAGRRTDTQYF
TRBJ2-2 TRBV7-7 . . TGTGCTAGCAGCTTAGGTCAGGGATACACCGGGGAGCTGTTTTTT CASSLGQGYTGELFF
TRBJ1-5 TRBV4-1 TRBD1 . TGCGCCAGCAACCGGGACAGGGTCAATCAGCCCCAGCATTTT CASNRDRVNQPQHF
TRBJ1-5 TRBV6-5 TRBD1 . TGTGCCAGCAGAGACAGGGGTCCCTCTCATTTT CASRDRGPSHF
TRBJ2-5 TRBV19 TRBD2 . TGTGCCAGTAGTATTCGCGGGGGGCAGGAGACCCAGTACTTC CASSIRGGQETQYF